This TCR beta chain was captured by sequencing in a study of cytomegalovirus exposure and HLA in healthy donors. Whole-study context: The Caucasian-associated ancestry cluster held around four fifths of a few hundred genotyped donors.

As regards this clone: Its cognate antigen is unknown.

V lost 0 bases and J lost 7, with 9 bases in between. Germline V gene sequence: CDR1 LNHNV, CDR2 YYDKDF (reference sequence). This CDR3 contains 13 residues. Study results and limitations: TCR beta sequences numbering around 15,000 were associated with HLA alleles at 0.05 false discovery rate in a later analysis.

60 Vbeta and 13 Jbeta primers were used in PCR. The method was immunoSEQ multiplex PCR; TCRdb's version includes in-frame clones alone and lacks a portion of them. The data show 150,000 to 200,000 clones, with 60% to 85% seen just once and 3% to 3.5% held by the top ten. The sequence came from a woman aged 40 to 50 in good health and CMV-seronegative. V gene TRBV15 combines with J gene TRBJ1-2; D remains unclear. Sequencing was carried out using PBMCs. CDR3 sequence: CATSREPLTGYTF. In nucleotides, the CDR3 is TGTGCCACCAGCAGAGAGCCCCTAACTGGCTACACCTTC.